The T cell receptor (beta chain) under discussion was sequenced for a study of OX40 agonist ivuxolimab in advanced cancers. About the study: The group had a mean age of approximately 60 years, ranged from about 20 to 79, and was 80% to 90% male. General study findings and limits: At 0.1 to 3.0 mg/kg, CD4+ and CD8+ blood T cells expanded clonally by week 6. There were, on average, more expanded clones in CD8+ T cells than in CD4+.

The repertoire was sequenced with immunoSEQ multiplex PCR; TCRdb's copy has only in-frame clones and lacks some. The table has 70,000 to 95,000 clones, roughly 88% seen once; the top ten hold 0.71%. Germline V gene lookup returns CDR1 GTSNPN and CDR2 SVGIG (reference sequence). This CDR3 has 14 amino acids. V lost 2 bases, J lost 5 bases, and 12 bases lay in between. With respect to this clone: Its target is unknown.

The source of this sequence is an adult with an advanced solid tumor such as melanoma, head and neck, liver or kidney cancer. V usage is TRBV30 and J usage is TRBJ2-2, with a weak D call TRBD2 (5 bases). The sample was CD4+ or CD8+ T cells sorted from blood, taken in a trial of the OX40 agonist ivuxolimab. The CDR3 here is CAWSRASFTGELFF. CDR3 bases: TGTGCCTGGAGTCGAGCTAGCTTTACCGGGGAGCTGTTTTTT.